A single TCR beta chain is shown here with its context. Its antigen remains undetermined. No much larger clone is present one base from it, and per-base qualities are unavailable. The CDR3 runs 16 residues from the cysteine to the phenylalanine. The kept DNA is CDR3 alone, 48 bases in frame from the first base. The CDR1 and CDR2 encoded by the germline V gene (reference sequence) are DFQATT and SNEGSKA. V gives up 4 bases and J gives up 0 bases, and the segment between their germline ends measures 15 bases. The entry originates in a study of response to subunit inactivated influenza vaccine (dated 2018 in TCRdb). Describing the broader study: Deep quantitative T cell receptor repertoire profiling was used in the study to track responses to a trivalent subunit inactivated influenza vaccine.

Broader findings and caveats from the paper: The authors proposed that each seasonal influenza vaccination may bring in only a limited number of new T cells.

The receptor library was made with RT-PCR. These reads were obtained on an Illumina HiSeq 2500. TCRdb itself trimmed the public reads at Q25 with fastp, ran MiXCR and retained productive beta chains. Every entry covers one CDR3 protein and lists the most common genes and DNA from its rows. This sample gives about 700,000 distinct CDR3 sequences in total; approximately 14% of them show up just once. The ten largest clonotypes hold approximately 10% of the sample. The sample in question was PBMCs from blood, obtained 11 to 12 days after vaccination. The receptor chain draws on TRBV20-1 and TRBJ2-2; there is no confident call for the D gene. The TCR was taken from a middle-aged man who received an inactivated influenza vaccine. Donor details come from another sample of the same person, matched by shared clones. The CDR3: CSATKTIPANTGELFF. The bases are TGCAGTGCTACCAAGACAATTCCCGCGAACACCGGGGAGCTGTTTTTT.